This TCR beta chain is from a study of blood T cell repertoires in COVID-19. Turning to the study itself: Some COVID-19 samples were acute and others convalescent; all came from the United States, Italy and Spain. Sources were T cells, B-cell-depleted T cells, or PBMCs; the material itself was cDNA or gDNA.

This clone is a singleton in its sample. Methods used by the authors: Estimation of nucleated cell counts was performed using reference gene primer amplification. Profiled with immunoSEQ multiplex PCR; TCRdb holds only in-frame clones, not every one. The V and J calls and clone size were taken over from that table, and D and trimming were inferred from the DNA. This sample has roughly 220,000 clones, with 86% found just once. After removal of 3 bases from V and 5 bases from J, the junction contained 11 bases not matched to a gene. Germline CDR1 reads SGHNT; CDR2 reads YYREEE (reference sequence). The CDR3 is made up of 16 amino acids.

Material: peripheral blood. This TCR was recovered from an elderly man with acute or convalescent COVID-19. V and J are TRBV5-4 and TRBJ2-3; 8 nucleotides match TRBD2. CDR3 in amino acids: CASSSKSAGAVDTQYF. DNA for the CDR3: TGTGCCAGCAGCTCTAAGTCAGCGGGAGCGGTAGATACGCAGTATTTT.